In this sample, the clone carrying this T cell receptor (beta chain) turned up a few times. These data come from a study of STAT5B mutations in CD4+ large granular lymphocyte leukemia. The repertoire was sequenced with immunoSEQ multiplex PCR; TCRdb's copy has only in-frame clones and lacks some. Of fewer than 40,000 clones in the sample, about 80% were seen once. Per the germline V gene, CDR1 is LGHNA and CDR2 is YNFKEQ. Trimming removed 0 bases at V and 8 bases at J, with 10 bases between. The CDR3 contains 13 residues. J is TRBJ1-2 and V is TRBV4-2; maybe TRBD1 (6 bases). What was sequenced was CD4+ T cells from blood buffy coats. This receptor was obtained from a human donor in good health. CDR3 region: CASSQEGAEGYTF. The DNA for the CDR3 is TGTGCCAGCAGCCAAGAGGGGGCCGAAGGCTACACCTTC.